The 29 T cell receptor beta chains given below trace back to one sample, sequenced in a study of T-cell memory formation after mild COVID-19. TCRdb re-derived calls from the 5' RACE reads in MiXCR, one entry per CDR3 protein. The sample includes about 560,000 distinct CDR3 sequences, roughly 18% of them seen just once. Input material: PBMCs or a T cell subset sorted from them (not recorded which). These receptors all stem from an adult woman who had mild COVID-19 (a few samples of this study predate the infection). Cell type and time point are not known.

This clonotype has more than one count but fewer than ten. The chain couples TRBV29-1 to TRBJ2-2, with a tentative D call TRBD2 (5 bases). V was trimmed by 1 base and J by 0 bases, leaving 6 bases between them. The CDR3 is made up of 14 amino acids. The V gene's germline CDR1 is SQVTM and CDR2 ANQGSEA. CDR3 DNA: TGCAGCGTTGAAGCGACTACGAACACCGGGGAGCTGTTTTTT. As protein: CSVEATTNTGELFF.

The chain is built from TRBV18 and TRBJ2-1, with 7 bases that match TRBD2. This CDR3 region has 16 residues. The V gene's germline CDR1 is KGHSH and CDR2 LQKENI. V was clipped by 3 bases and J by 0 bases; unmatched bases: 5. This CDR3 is CASSPARGSSYNEQFF. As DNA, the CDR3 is TGTGCCAGCTCACCTGCGCGGGGGAGCTCCTACAATGAGCAGTTCTTC.

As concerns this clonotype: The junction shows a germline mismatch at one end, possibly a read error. CDR3 sequence (DNA): TGTGCCAGCAGCCATTATAGCGGGGGAAGCACAGATACGCTGTATTTT. Amino acid sequence: CASSHYSGGSTDTLYF. The chain recombines TRBV9 with TRBJ2-3; 9 nucleotides line up with TRBD2. The germline gives CDR1 SGDLS, CDR2 YYNGEE. The CDR3 is 16 residues long.

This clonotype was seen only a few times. The CDR3 spells CASDSTDTQYF. DNA for the CDR3: TGTGCCAGCGACAGCACAGATACGCAGTATTTT. This rearrangement joins TRBV7-2 to TRBJ2-3; D unresolved. Germline CDR1 is SGHTA and CDR2 is FQGNSA. V gave up 8 bases and J gave up 0 bases, with 3 bases separating them. This CDR3 region has 11 residues. Variable domain in full (rest from reference TRBV7-2 and TRBJ2-3): GAGVSQSPSNKVTEKGKDVELRCDPISGHTALYWYRQSLGQGLEFLIYFQGNSAPDKSGLPSDRFSAERTGGSVSTLTIQRTQQEDSAVYLCASDSTDTQYFGPGTRLTVL.

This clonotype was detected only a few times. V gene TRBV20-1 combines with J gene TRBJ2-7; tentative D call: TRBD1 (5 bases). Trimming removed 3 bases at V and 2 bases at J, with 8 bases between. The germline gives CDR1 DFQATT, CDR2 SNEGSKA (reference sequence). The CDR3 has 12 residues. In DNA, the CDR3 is TGCAGTGCTAGTTACAGGACCTACGAGCAGTACTTC. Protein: CSASYRTYEQYF.

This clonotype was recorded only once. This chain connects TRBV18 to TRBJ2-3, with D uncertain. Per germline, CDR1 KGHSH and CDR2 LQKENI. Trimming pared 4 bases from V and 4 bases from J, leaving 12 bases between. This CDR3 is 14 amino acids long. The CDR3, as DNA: TGTGCCAGCTCACTATCTGGTGACCCAGATACGCAGTATTTT. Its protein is CASSLSGDPDTQYF.

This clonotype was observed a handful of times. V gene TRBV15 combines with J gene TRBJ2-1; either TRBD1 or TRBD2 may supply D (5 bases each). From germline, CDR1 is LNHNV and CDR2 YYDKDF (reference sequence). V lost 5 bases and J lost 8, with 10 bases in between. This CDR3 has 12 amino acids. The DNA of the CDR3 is TGTGCCACCAGCTGGGACGGGCATGAGCAGTTCTTC. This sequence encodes CATSWDGHEQFF.

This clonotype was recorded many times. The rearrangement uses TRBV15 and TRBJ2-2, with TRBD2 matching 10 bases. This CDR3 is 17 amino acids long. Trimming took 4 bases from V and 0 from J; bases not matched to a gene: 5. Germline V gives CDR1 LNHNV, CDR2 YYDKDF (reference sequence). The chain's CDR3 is CATSNDGLAANTGELFF. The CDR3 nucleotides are TGTGCCACCAGCAACGATGGACTAGCGGCGAACACCGGGGAGCTGTTTTTT.

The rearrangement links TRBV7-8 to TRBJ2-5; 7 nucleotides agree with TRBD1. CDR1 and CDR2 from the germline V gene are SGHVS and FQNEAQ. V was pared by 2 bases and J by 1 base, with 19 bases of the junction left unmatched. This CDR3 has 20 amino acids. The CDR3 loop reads CASSLPLIVRLRQGQETQYF. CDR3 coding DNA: TGTGCCAGCAGCTTACCCCTAATAGTACGGTTGAGACAGGGCCAAGAGACCCAGTACTTC.

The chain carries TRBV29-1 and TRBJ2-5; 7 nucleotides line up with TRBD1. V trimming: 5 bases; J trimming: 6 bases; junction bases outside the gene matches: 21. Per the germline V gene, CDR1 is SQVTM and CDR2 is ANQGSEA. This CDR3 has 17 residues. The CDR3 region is CSVFKPGRTGGLKTQYF. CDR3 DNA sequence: TGCAGCGTTTTTAAGCCGGGTAGGACAGGCGGTTTAAAGACCCAGTACTTC.

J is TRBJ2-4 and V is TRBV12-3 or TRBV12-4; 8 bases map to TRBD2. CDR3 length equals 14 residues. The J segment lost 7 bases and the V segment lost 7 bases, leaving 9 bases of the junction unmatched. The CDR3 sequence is CASTEAGAANIQYF. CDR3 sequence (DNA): TGTGCCAGCACAGAAGCGGGGGCGGCGAACATTCAGTACTTC.

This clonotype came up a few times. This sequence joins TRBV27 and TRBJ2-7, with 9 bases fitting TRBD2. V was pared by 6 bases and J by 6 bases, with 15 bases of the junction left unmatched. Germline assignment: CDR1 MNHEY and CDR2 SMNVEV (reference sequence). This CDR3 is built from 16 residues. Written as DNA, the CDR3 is TGTGCCAGCAGCCCGAATGGGGCGGGGGGGCTGACCGAGCAGTACTTC. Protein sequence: CASSPNGAGGLTEQYF.

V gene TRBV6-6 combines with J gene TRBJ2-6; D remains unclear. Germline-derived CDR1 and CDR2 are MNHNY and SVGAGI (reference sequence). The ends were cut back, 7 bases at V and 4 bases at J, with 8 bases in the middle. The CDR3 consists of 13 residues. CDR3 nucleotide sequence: TGTGCCAGCACTTCGGCCGGGGCCAACGTCCTGACTTTC. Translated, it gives CASTSAGANVLTF.

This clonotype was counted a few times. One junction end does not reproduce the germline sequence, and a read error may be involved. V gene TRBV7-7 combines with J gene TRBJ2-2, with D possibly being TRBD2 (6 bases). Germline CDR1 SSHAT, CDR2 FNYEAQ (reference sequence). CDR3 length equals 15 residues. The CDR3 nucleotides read TGTGCTAGCAGCTTATCCGGGGGACCCGATCGGGAGCTGTTTTTT. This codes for CASSLSGGPDRELFF.

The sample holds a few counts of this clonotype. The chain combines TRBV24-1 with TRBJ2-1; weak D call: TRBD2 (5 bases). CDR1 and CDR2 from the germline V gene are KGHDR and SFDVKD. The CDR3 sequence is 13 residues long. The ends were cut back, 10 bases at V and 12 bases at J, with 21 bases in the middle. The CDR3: CATSTGRVEGQFF. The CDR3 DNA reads TGTGCCACTTCGACCGGAAGGGTTGAGGGGCAGTTCTTC.

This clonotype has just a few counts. For the CDR3, the DNA is TGTGCCAGCAGCCCCGAAGTTGGGAGCTGGGGTCGGGGTTCACCCCTCCACTTT. Protein product: CASSPEVGSWGRGSPLHF. The chain links TRBV9 to TRBJ1-6, with D uncertain. This CDR3 contains 18 residues. The germline gives CDR1 SGDLS, CDR2 YYNGEE. The V and J ends lost 4 bases and 9 bases respectively, with 26 bases between them. The full variable domain, completed using reference TRBV9 and TRBJ1-6, is DSGVTQTPKHLITATGQRVTLRCSPRSGDLSVYWYQQSLDQGLQFLIQYYNGEERAKGNILERFSAQQFPDLHSELNLSSLELGDSALYFCASSPEVGSWGRGSPLHFGNGTRLTVT.

The CDR3 DNA sequence: TGTGCCAGCAGACCCTACGGGGTGATTACCTACGAGCAGTACTTC. The encoded protein is CASRPYGVITYEQYF. The chain combines TRBV27 with TRBJ2-7, with D perhaps TRBD2 (5 bases). CDR1 and CDR2 (germline): MNHEY, SMNVEV (reference sequence). CDR3 length: 15 amino acids. Trimming removed 6 bases at V and 2 bases at J, with 17 bases between.

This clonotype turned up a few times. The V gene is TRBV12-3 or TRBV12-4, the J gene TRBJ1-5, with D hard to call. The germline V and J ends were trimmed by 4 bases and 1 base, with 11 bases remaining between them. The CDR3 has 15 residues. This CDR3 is CASSSRTGSNQPQHF. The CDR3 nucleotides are TGTGCCAGCAGTTCCCGGACTGGGAGCAATCAGCCCCAGCATTTT.

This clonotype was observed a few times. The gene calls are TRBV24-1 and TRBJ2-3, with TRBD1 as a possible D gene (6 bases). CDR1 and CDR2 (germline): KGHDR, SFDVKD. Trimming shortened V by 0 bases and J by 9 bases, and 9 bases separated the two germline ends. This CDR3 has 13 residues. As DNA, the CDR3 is TGTGCCACCAGTGATTTGTGGCAGGGGACGCAGTATTTT. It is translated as CATSDLWQGTQYF.

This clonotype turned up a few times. The DNA of the CDR3 is TGTGCCAGCAGCTTAGATAGGGGTAGTCAGCCCCAGCATTTT. Translation gives CASSLDRGSQPQHF. The chain carries TRBV7-6 and TRBJ1-5, with D maybe TRBD1 (5 bases). There are 14 residues in the CDR3. CDR1 and CDR2 from the germline V gene are SGHVS and FNYEAQ. V lost 1 base, J lost 6 bases, and 10 bases lay in between. Looking up the rest from reference TRBV7-6 and TRBJ1-5 gives the full variable domain: GAGVSQSPRYKVTKRGQDVALRCDPISGHVSLYWYRQALGQGPEFLTYFNYEAQQDKSGLPNDRFSAERPEGSISTLTIQRTEQRDSAMYRCASSLDRGSQPQHFGDGTRLSIL.

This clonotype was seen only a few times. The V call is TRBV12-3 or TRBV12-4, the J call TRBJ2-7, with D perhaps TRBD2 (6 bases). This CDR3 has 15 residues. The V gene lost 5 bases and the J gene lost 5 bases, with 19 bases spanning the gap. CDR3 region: CASSPPLYGRNEQYF. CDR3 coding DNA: TGTGCCAGCAGTCCCCCCCTCTACGGGAGAAACGAGCAGTACTTC.

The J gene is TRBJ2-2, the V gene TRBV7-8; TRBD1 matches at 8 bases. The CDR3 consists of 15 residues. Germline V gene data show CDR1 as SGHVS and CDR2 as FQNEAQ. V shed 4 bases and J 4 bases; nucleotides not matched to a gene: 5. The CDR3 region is CASSSRQGPTGELFF. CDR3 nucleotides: TGTGCCAGCAGCTCCCGACAGGGGCCCACCGGGGAGCTGTTTTTT.

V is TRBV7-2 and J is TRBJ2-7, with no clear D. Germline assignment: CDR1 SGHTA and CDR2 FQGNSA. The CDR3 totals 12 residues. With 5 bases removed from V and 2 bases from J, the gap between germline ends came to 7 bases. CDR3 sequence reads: CASSQSPYEQYF. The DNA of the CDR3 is TGTGCCAGCAGCCAGTCGCCCTACGAGCAGTACTTC.

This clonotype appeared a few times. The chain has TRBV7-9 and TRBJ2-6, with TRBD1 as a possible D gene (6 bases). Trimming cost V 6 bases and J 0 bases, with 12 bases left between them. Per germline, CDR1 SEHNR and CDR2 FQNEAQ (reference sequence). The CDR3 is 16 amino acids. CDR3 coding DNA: TGTGCCAGCAGGTCAACAGGGCTCTCTGGGGCCAACGTCCTGACTTTC. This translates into CASRSTGLSGANVLTF.

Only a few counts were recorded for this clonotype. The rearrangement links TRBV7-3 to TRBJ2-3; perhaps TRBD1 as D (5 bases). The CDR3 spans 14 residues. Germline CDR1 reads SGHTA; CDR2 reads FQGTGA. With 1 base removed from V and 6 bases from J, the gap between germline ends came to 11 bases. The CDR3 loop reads CASSLRIRADTQYF. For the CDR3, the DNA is TGTGCCAGCAGCTTAAGGATCAGGGCTGATACGCAGTATTTT.

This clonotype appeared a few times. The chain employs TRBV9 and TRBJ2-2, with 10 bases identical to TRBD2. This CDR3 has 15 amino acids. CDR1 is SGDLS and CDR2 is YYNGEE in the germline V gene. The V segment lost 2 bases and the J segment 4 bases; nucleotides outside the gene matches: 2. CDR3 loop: CASSVLAGVTGELFF. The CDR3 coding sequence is TGTGCCAGCAGCGTGCTAGCGGGAGTCACCGGGGAGCTGTTTTTT.

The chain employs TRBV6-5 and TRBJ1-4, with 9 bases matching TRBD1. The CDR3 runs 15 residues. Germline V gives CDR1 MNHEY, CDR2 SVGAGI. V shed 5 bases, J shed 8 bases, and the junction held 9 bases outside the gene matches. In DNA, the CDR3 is TGTGCCAGCAGTCCAGAAGGACAGGGGCGGGAAAAACTGTTTTTT. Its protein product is CASSPEGQGREKLFF.

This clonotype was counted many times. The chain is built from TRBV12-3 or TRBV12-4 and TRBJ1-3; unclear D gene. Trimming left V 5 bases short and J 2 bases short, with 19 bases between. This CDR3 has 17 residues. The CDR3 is CASSLFGPRVPGNTIYF. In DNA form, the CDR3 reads TGTGCCAGCAGTCTCTTTGGGCCTAGGGTACCTGGAAACACCATATATTTT.

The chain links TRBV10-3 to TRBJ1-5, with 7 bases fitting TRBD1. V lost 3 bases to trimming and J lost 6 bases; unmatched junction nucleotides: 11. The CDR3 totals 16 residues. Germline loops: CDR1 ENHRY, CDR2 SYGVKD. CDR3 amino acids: CAISDAARGMGQPQHF. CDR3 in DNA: TGTGCCATCAGTGACGCGGCCAGGGGGATGGGTCAGCCCCAGCATTTT.